This T cell receptor beta chain was recovered during a study of blood T cell repertoires in COVID-19. Study as a whole: T cells, B-cell-depleted T cells, or PBMCs supplied cDNA or gDNA.

Original analysis: By means of reference gene primer amplification, nucleated cell counts were estimated. The table came from immunoSEQ multiplex PCR; TCRdb's copy has only in-frame clones and leaves some out. V, J and clone size derive from that table, while D and trimming were established from the DNA sequence. This table holds fewer than 350,000 clones, roughly nine tenths found once. Germline CDR1 is MNHEY and CDR2 is SMNVEV (reference sequence). Unmatched junction bases numbered 4, after V lost 5 bases and J lost 5 bases. The CDR3 runs to 14 residues. Those who participated ranged in age from roughly 18 to 90 years and resided in 24 US areas. Symptom resolution, clearance, or two negative PCRs marked the recovered donors of Cohort 3.

This receptor was identified in a woman in her 40s who had recovered from COVID-19. This chain links TRBV27 with TRBJ1-5; 9 bases map to TRBD1. Sequenced: PBMCs or T cells enriched from blood (not recorded which). CDR3 sequence (DNA): TGTGCCAGCAGTAAGGACAGGGGAGATCAGCCCCAGCATTTT. This encodes CASSKDRGDQPQHF.